The present TCR beta chain was sequenced within a study of cytomegalovirus exposure and HLA in healthy donors. Looking at the study overall: Earlier, approximately 180 million T cells were analyzed, and 90 million to 120 million unique TCR beta sequences were found among them. Findings and caveats of the study: The authors enumerated roughly 160 TCR beta chains as linked to cytomegalovirus.

The PCR was carried out with 60 Vbeta primers and 13 Jbeta primers. TCRdb keeps only in-frame clones here, not all; method: immunoSEQ multiplex PCR. The table lists 100,000 to 150,000 clones, 73% of them singletons, with around 3.9% in the top ten. The CDR3 contains 14 residues. The V and J ends lost 6 bases and 5 bases, in that order; junction bases with no gene match: 10. In germline, CDR1 is MNHEY, CDR2 SMNVEV (reference sequence). Note on this clone: What it recognizes is unknown.

Sequencing input: PBMCs. The V and J genes are TRBV27 and TRBJ2-7; 7 nucleotides match TRBD1. This receptor was obtained from a woman in her forties in good health and CMV-seronegative. The CDR3 loop reads CASSPLQGFDEQYF. CDR3 DNA: TGTGCCAGCAGCCCATTACAGGGGTTCGACGAGCAGTACTTC.